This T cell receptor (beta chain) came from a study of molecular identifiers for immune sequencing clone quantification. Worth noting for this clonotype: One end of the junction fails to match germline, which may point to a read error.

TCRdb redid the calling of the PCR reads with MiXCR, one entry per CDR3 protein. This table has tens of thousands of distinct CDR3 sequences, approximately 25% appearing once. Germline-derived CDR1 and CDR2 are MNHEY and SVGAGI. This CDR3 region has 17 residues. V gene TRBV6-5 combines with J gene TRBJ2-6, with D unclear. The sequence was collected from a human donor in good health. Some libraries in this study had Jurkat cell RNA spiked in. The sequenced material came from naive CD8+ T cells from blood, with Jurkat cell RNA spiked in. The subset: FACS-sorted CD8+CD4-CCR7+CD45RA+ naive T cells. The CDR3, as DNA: TGTGCCACCAGTTACGTGGAACTCACCTCTCGGGCCAACGTCCTGACTTTC. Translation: CATSYVELTSRANVLTF.